This T cell receptor (beta chain) is drawn from a study of human T cells and chemical hapten exposure. This clonotype was seen at least ten times. This CDR3 comprises 12 residues. Looked up from germline, CDR1 is DFQATT and CDR2 is SNEGSKA (reference sequence). V was shortened by 3 bases and J by 3 bases, with 6 bases between the two germline ends. Per the original data handling: A per-sample median of around 100,000 TCRs was observed, with counts ranging from about 23,224 to 690,600. TCRdb re-analysed the RACE reads in MiXCR, keeping a single row per CDR3 protein. TCRdb's processing, not the study's, gives the V and J calls here. The table has 44,000 or so distinct CDR3 sequences, about 3.5% seen once; the top ten hold about 5.6%. Time point meaning: healthy volunteer bleed at 6 weeks. Total RNA came from unfractionated whole blood.

The source material was whole blood. This chain links TRBV20-1 with TRBJ1-5, with D unclear. This TCR derives from a human donor in good health. Some clones in this sample may be carry-over from other donors' samples. CDR3 protein: CSARPPNQPQHF. Here the CDR3 DNA reads TGCAGTGCTAGGCCCCCCAATCAGCCCCAGCATTTT.